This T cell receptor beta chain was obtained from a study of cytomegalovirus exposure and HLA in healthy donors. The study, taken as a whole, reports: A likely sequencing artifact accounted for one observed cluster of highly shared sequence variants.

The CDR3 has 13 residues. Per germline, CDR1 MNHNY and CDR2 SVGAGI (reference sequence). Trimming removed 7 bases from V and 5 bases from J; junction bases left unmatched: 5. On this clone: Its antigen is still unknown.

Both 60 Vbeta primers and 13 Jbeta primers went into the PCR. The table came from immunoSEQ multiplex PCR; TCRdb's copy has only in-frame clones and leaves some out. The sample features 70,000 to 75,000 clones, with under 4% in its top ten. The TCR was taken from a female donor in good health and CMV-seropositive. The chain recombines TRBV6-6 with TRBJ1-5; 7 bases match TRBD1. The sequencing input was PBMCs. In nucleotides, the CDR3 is TGTGCCAGCACTCCCCAGGGGGATCAGCCCCAGCATTTT. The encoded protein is CASTPQGDQPQHF.